The rows below give T cell receptor beta chains drawn from one sample of a study of cytomegalovirus exposure and HLA in healthy donors. Sequenced by immunoSEQ multiplex PCR; TCRdb stores in-frame clones only, minus some. This sample yields 80,000 to 95,000 clones, of which 81% are seen a single time; approximately 1.9% belongs to the top ten. The material sequenced was PBMCs. All receptors come from a woman in her 30s in good health and CMV-seronegative. Both conserved end residues are part of each CDR3. Each record gives: D gene, clone size, V gene, CDR3 length, J gene, CDR3 DNA, CDR3 protein. A D gene is named only where the DNA matches it firmly. Some rows have no size entry. The others give once, few or many, or a class for an expanded clone.

d_gene: TRBD2
abundance: few
v_gene: TRBV7-7
len: 17
j_gene: TRBJ2-5
CDR3nt: TGTGCTAGCAGCTTGGGACTAGCGGGGCCGCACCAAGAGACCCAGTACTTC
CDR3aa: CASSLGLAGPHQETQYF

d_gene: -
abundance: -
v_gene: TRBV7-9
len: 16
j_gene: TRBJ2-4
CDR3nt: TGTGCCAGCAGCTTATTGGGCCCCCTAGCCAAAAACATTCAGTACTTC
CDR3aa: CASSLLGPLAKNIQYF

d_gene: TRBD1
abundance: -
v_gene: TRBV6-5
len: 13
j_gene: TRBJ1-2
CDR3nt: TGTGCCAGCACCCGGGACAGATATGATGGCTACACCTTC
CDR3aa: CASTRDRYDGYTF

d_gene: -
abundance: -
v_gene: TRBV10-3
len: 11
j_gene: TRBJ2-7
CDR3nt: TGTGCCATGCACAGGGTCGGCGAGCAGTACTTC
CDR3aa: CAMHRVGEQYF

d_gene: TRBD1
abundance: -
v_gene: TRBV10-3
len: 20
j_gene: TRBJ1-1
CDR3nt: TGTGCCATCAGTGACCCACAGCCGGGACAGCTCTTAGACACGAACACTGAAGCTTTCTTT
CDR3aa: CAISDPQPGQLLDTNTEAFF

d_gene: -
abundance: -
v_gene: TRBV27
len: 12
j_gene: TRBJ1-1
CDR3nt: TGTGCCAGCAAATCCGGTAACACTGAAGCTTTCTTT
CDR3aa: CASKSGNTEAFF

d_gene: TRBD1
abundance: few
v_gene: TRBV7-2
len: 14
j_gene: TRBJ1-3
CDR3nt: TGTGCCAGCAGCTTGAGACAGGGGGGAAACACCATATATTTT
CDR3aa: CASSLRQGGNTIYF

d_gene: -
abundance: few
v_gene: TRBV7-9
len: 14
j_gene: TRBJ2-1
CDR3nt: TGTGCCAGCAGCCCCCCAGGGGGGTACAATGAGCAGTTCTTC
CDR3aa: CASSPPGGYNEQFF

d_gene: -
abundance: -
v_gene: TRBV27
len: 17
j_gene: TRBJ2-3
CDR3nt: TGTGCCAGCAGCCCCCACCCCCGGACACCTTTCACAGATACGCAGTATTTT
CDR3aa: CASSPHPRTPFTDTQYF

d_gene: -
abundance: -
v_gene: TRBV7-2
len: 15
j_gene: TRBJ2-3
CDR3nt: TGTGCCAGCAGCTCCCCTTTCCTTAGCACAGATACGCAGTATTTT
CDR3aa: CASSSPFLSTDTQYF

d_gene: -
abundance: once
v_gene: TRBV5-4
len: 14
j_gene: TRBJ2-5
CDR3nt: TGTGCCAGCAGCCCCGCAGCGGGTCGGGAGACCCAGTACTTC
CDR3aa: CASSPAAGRETQYF

d_gene: -
abundance: -
v_gene: TRBV5-1
len: 14
j_gene: TRBJ1-4
CDR3nt: TGCGCCAGCAGCTTGGTTGGGGGGGATGAAAAACTGTTTTTT
CDR3aa: CASSLVGGDEKLFF

d_gene: -
abundance: -
v_gene: TRBV18
len: 14
j_gene: TRBJ2-3
CDR3nt: TGTGCCAGCTCATTTCCAGCGGAGCCAGATACGCAGTATTTT
CDR3aa: CASSFPAEPDTQYF

d_gene: -
abundance: once
v_gene: TRBV29-1
len: 14
j_gene: TRBJ2-7
CDR3nt: TGCAGCGTTGGGAAACAGGGCCCCTCCGGCGAGCAGTACTTC
CDR3aa: CSVGKQGPSGEQYF

d_gene: -
abundance: -
v_gene: TRBV2
len: 13
j_gene: TRBJ2-3
CDR3nt: TGTGCCAGCAGTGCACAGGGCACAGATACGCAGTATTTT
CDR3aa: CASSAQGTDTQYF

d_gene: -
abundance: -
v_gene: TRBV7-9
len: 13
j_gene: TRBJ2-2
CDR3nt: TGTGCCAGCAGCCCGGTCTTCACCGGGGAGCTGTTTTTT
CDR3aa: CASSPVFTGELFF

d_gene: TRBD1
abundance: -
v_gene: TRBV27
len: 15
j_gene: TRBJ2-7
CDR3nt: TGTGCCAGCAGTTCTTCTACAGGGGCGACCTACGAGCAGTACTTC
CDR3aa: CASSSSTGATYEQYF

d_gene: -
abundance: -
v_gene: TRBV5-4
len: 16
j_gene: TRBJ2-1
CDR3nt: TGTGCCAGCAGCTTTGGGGGGCTAGCGGTCTACAATGAGCAGTTCTTC
CDR3aa: CASSFGGLAVYNEQFF

d_gene: -
abundance: -
v_gene: TRBV9
len: 13
j_gene: TRBJ2-7
CDR3nt: TGTGCCAGCAGCGTATCCTTGGGGGGCGAGCAGTACTTC
CDR3aa: CASSVSLGGEQYF

d_gene: TRBD1
abundance: -
v_gene: TRBV7-2
len: 17
j_gene: TRBJ1-4
CDR3nt: TGTGCCAGCAGCCTGGACAGGGATCTGCGCTCTAATGAAAAACTGTTTTTT
CDR3aa: CASSLDRDLRSNEKLFF

d_gene: -
abundance: -
v_gene: TRBV7-9
len: 13
j_gene: TRBJ2-7
CDR3nt: TGTGCCAGCAGCAAAACCTTGCGCTACGAGCAGTACTTC
CDR3aa: CASSKTLRYEQYF

d_gene: TRBD2
abundance: -
v_gene: TRBV27
len: 17
j_gene: TRBJ2-7
CDR3nt: TGTGCCAGCAACCCCTTCGGCGGGAGGGGAGCTAAGTACGAGCAGTACTTC
CDR3aa: CASNPFGGRGAKYEQYF

d_gene: -
abundance: -
v_gene: TRBV25-1
len: 13
j_gene: TRBJ2-7
CDR3nt: TGTGCCAGCACCCGAGGAGGAGGCCACGAGCAGTACTTC
CDR3aa: CASTRGGGHEQYF

d_gene: -
abundance: -
v_gene: TRBV6-6
len: 14
j_gene: TRBJ1-1
CDR3nt: TGTGCCAGCAGTTACTCCGATCGGAGCACTGAAGCTTTCTTT
CDR3aa: CASSYSDRSTEAFF

d_gene: TRBD1
abundance: few
v_gene: TRBV27
len: 15
j_gene: TRBJ1-4
CDR3nt: TGTGCCAGCAGTTTATTCGGGACAGCTAATGAAAAACTGTTTTTT
CDR3aa: CASSLFGTANEKLFF

d_gene: -
abundance: once
v_gene: TRBV5-1
len: 12
j_gene: TRBJ2-5
CDR3nt: TGCGCCAGAGCGGAGGACGGGGAGACCCAGTACTTC
CDR3aa: CARAEDGETQYF

d_gene: -
abundance: -
v_gene: TRBV5-1
len: 15
j_gene: TRBJ2-7
CDR3nt: TGCGCCAGCAGCTTGCGAGGGATAGCGGCCTACGAGCAGTACTTC
CDR3aa: CASSLRGIAAYEQYF

d_gene: -
abundance: once
v_gene: TRBV7-9
len: 14
j_gene: TRBJ2-1
CDR3nt: TGTGCCACCCAGAAGTATAGCGGTAACAATGAGCAGTTCTTC
CDR3aa: CATQKYSGNNEQFF

d_gene: -
abundance: -
v_gene: TRBV19
len: 12
j_gene: TRBJ1-2
CDR3nt: TGTGCCAGTAGTACCTTTGACTGGGGCTACACCTTC
CDR3aa: CASSTFDWGYTF

d_gene: TRBD2
abundance: -
v_gene: TRBV5-4
len: 17
j_gene: TRBJ2-3
CDR3nt: TGTGCCAGCAGCTTGGAGCCTAGCGGGGTTAGCACAGATACGCAGTATTTT
CDR3aa: CASSLEPSGVSTDTQYF

d_gene: -
abundance: -
v_gene: TRBV13
len: 14
j_gene: TRBJ2-7
CDR3nt: TGTGCCAGCAGCTTAGTAGGCGGTGGCTACGAGCAGTACTTC
CDR3aa: CASSLVGGGYEQYF

d_gene: TRBD1
abundance: -
v_gene: TRBV28
len: 15
j_gene: TRBJ1-5
CDR3nt: TGTGCCAGCAGTTACGATCAGGGGGCAGGCCAGCCCCAGCATTTT
CDR3aa: CASSYDQGAGQPQHF

d_gene: TRBD2
abundance: -
v_gene: TRBV5-4
len: 17
j_gene: TRBJ2-6
CDR3nt: TGTGCCAGCAGCTTGGGGGGCGGGAGCTCTGGGGCCAACGTCCTGACTTTC
CDR3aa: CASSLGGGSSGANVLTF

d_gene: -
abundance: once
v_gene: TRBV30
len: 14
j_gene: TRBJ1-1
CDR3nt: TGTGCCTGGAGTGTCCAAGGGGGGGACACTGAAGCTTTCTTT
CDR3aa: CAWSVQGGDTEAFF

d_gene: -
abundance: -
v_gene: TRBV19
len: 12
j_gene: TRBJ1-5
CDR3nt: TGTGCCACCCAGGGTGTCAATCAGCCCCAGCATTTT
CDR3aa: CATQGVNQPQHF

d_gene: TRBD1
abundance: -
v_gene: TRBV5-4
len: 15
j_gene: TRBJ2-1
CDR3nt: TGTGCCAGCAGCTTGGGACAGGGTGGATTCAATGAGCAGTTCTTC
CDR3aa: CASSLGQGGFNEQFF

d_gene: TRBD2
abundance: -
v_gene: TRBV18
len: 15
j_gene: TRBJ2-1
CDR3nt: TGTGCCAGCTCACCATCAGCGGGAGGGTACAATGAGCAGTTCTTC
CDR3aa: CASSPSAGGYNEQFF

d_gene: -
abundance: once
v_gene: TRBV5-3
len: 15
j_gene: TRBJ2-7
CDR3nt: TGTGCCAGAAGCGGAGGCGGACTTTTCTCCTACGAGCAGTACTTC
CDR3aa: CARSGGGLFSYEQYF

d_gene: TRBD1
abundance: -
v_gene: TRBV5-1
len: 13
j_gene: TRBJ1-5
CDR3nt: TGCGCCAGCAGCCATGACAGGGGACAGCCCCAGCATTTT
CDR3aa: CASSHDRGQPQHF

d_gene: -
abundance: few
v_gene: TRBV2
len: 13
j_gene: TRBJ1-2
CDR3nt: TGTGCCAGCACCTCAGGGTTTCACTATGACTACACCTTC
CDR3aa: CASTSGFHYDYTF

d_gene: TRBD1
abundance: -
v_gene: TRBV7-9
len: 14
j_gene: TRBJ2-5
CDR3nt: TGTGCCAGCAGCTTCACGGACAGGGGCGAGACCCAGTACTTC
CDR3aa: CASSFTDRGETQYF

d_gene: TRBD1
abundance: once
v_gene: TRBV6-6
len: 14
j_gene: TRBJ2-7
CDR3nt: TGTGCCAGCAGGGGACAGGGGGAGACCTACGAGCAGTACTTC
CDR3aa: CASRGQGETYEQYF

d_gene: TRBD1
abundance: once
v_gene: TRBV30
len: 13
j_gene: TRBJ1-2
CDR3nt: TGTGCCTGGATCAACAGGGGGTCGGGTGGCTACACCTTC
CDR3aa: CAWINRGSGGYTF

d_gene: -
abundance: -
v_gene: TRBV19
len: 15
j_gene: TRBJ2-7
CDR3nt: TGTGCCAGTAGTATGCGCAGGGGGGTTCCTCTCGAGCAGTACTTC
CDR3aa: CASSMRRGVPLEQYF

d_gene: TRBD1
abundance: -
v_gene: TRBV5-4
len: 14
j_gene: TRBJ2-1
CDR3nt: TGTGCCAGCAGCCGGACAGGGGGCGCCTATGAGCAGTTCTTC
CDR3aa: CASSRTGGAYEQFF

d_gene: -
abundance: -
v_gene: TRBV6-5
len: 16
j_gene: TRBJ1-1
CDR3nt: TGTGCCAGCAGTTACTCGTTGGGGCAGGGAATCGCTGAAGCTTTCTTT
CDR3aa: CASSYSLGQGIAEAFF

d_gene: TRBD1
abundance: few
v_gene: TRBV18
len: 16
j_gene: TRBJ2-2
CDR3nt: TGTGCCAGCTCACCACCAGGGACAGGGTCCACCGGGGAGCTGTTTTTT
CDR3aa: CASSPPGTGSTGELFF